The rows below give T cell receptor beta chains drawn from one sample of a study of regulatory T cells in long-lasting Graves disease. TCRdb re-called the multiplex PCR reads through MiXCR, storing one row per CDR3 protein. The repertoire holds 400,000 to 500,000 distinct CDR3 sequences, with about 22% as singletons. The sequences come from peripheral blood mononuclear cells (PBMCs), collected when the disease was refractory, from a patient treated with antithyroid drugs. Receptor source: a female donor with Graves disease. Each CDR3 is given with its conserved first and last residue. A D gene is named only where the DNA matches it firmly. Rows give clone size only sometimes, using once, few, many, or a class for an expanded clone.

D	V	size	J	CDR3	DNA
.	TRBV11-2	.	TRBJ2-3	CASSEGPYTDTQYF	TGTGCCAGCAGCGAGGGACCCTACACAGATACGCAGTATTTT
TRBD2	TRBV7-9	many	TRBJ2-7	CASSSSGSSYEQYF	TGTGCCAGCAGCTCTAGCGGGAGCTCCTACGAGCAGTACTTC
.	TRBV24-1	.	TRBJ2-6	CATSEGLPDSGANVLTF	TGTGCCACCAGTGAGGGACTCCCCGACTCTGGGGCCAACGTCCTGACTTTC
.	TRBV29-1	.	TRBJ2-7	CSVGSTHEQYF	TGCAGCGTGGGGTCGACACACGAGCAGTACTTC
.	TRBV5-6	few	TRBJ1-6	CASSLRQGTDSPLHF	TGTGCCAGCAGCTTAAGACAAGGAACGGATTCACCCCTCCACTTT
TRBD1	TRBV2	many	TRBJ2-7	CASSPDRVGSYEQYF	TGTGCCAGCAGTCCTGACAGGGTAGGCTCCTACGAGCAGTACTTC
TRBD1	TRBV19	.	TRBJ1-1	CASEDRGSSNTEAFF	TGTGCCAGTGAGGACAGGGGTTCGTCGAACACTGAAGCTTTCTTT
.	TRBV11-2	many	TRBJ1-2	CASSLAGTRSAFYGYTF	TGTGCCAGCAGCTTGGCCGGGACACGATCCGCCTTCTATGGCTACACCTTC
.	TRBV28	many	TRBJ1-4	CASLRATNEKLFF	TGTGCCAGCCTGAGGGCAACTAATGAAAAACTGTTTTTT
.	TRBV7-9	few	TRBJ1-4	CASSPLGEATNEKLFF	TGTGCCAGCAGCCCCCTCGGGGAGGCAACTAATGAAAAACTGTTTTTT
.	TRBV28	many	TRBJ2-5	CASSPPLARTQYF	TGTGCCAGCAGTCCCCCTCTTGCGAGGACCCAGTACTTC
TRBD1	TRBV28	many	TRBJ2-5	CASMGLRDRDQDQETQYF	TGTGCCAGCATGGGGCTCCGGGACAGGGACCAAGACCAAGAGACCCAGTACTTC
TRBD1	TRBV7-8	.	TRBJ2-6	CASSQRTGGPGANVLTF	TGTGCCAGCAGCCAGCGGACAGGGGGCCCTGGGGCCAACGTCCTGACTTTC
.	TRBV7-3	.	TRBJ2-5	CASSLRDNGETQYF	TGTGCCAGCAGCCTTCGGGATAATGGGGAGACCCAGTACTTC
.	TRBV15	.	TRBJ2-2	CATSEGFTGELFF	TGTGCCACCAGCGAGGGGTTCACCGGGGAGCTGTTTTTT
.	TRBV11-2	few	TRBJ2-2	CASSLLSGPPDTREGELFF	TGTGCCAGCAGCTTGCTCAGCGGGCCCCCCGACACAAGGGAAGGAGAGCTGTTTTTT
.	TRBV5-5	.	TRBJ1-2	CASSLGTAETHGYTF	TGTGCCAGCAGCTTGGGGACTGCGGAAACTCATGGCTACACCTTC
.	TRBV2	few	TRBJ2-2	CASRLGTPGELFF	TGTGCCAGCAGATTGGGGACACCCGGGGAGCTGTTTTTT
.	TRBV6-2/TRBV6-3	many	TRBJ2-7	CASSYGHYHEQYF	TGTGCCAGCAGTTACGGGCATTATCACGAGCAGTACTTC
.	TRBV6-1	many	TRBJ1-1	CASSEIAMNTEAFF	TGTGCCAGCAGTGAGATTGCGATGAACACTGAAGCTTTCTTT
TRBD1	TRBV5-1	.	TRBJ2-2	CASSSGTGETGELFF	TGCGCCAGCAGCTCTGGGACAGGGGAGACCGGGGAGCTGTTTTTT
TRBD1	TRBV24-1	many	TRBJ2-7	CATSDPDRGEYEQYF	TGTGCCACCAGTGACCCGGACAGGGGAGAATACGAGCAGTACTTC
.	TRBV20-1	many	TRBJ2-5	CSARDLGGETQYF	TGCAGTGCTAGAGATCTAGGGGGGGAGACCCAGTACTTC
TRBD2	TRBV7-3	many	TRBJ2-5	CASSLRDLAGGSETQYF	TGTGCCAGCAGCTTGAGGGATCTAGCGGGAGGGTCAGAGACCCAGTACTTC
TRBD2	TRBV12-5	.	TRBJ2-1	CASGLVVTSESSYNEQFF	TGTGCTAGTGGTTTGGTAGTGACTAGCGAGAGCTCCTACAATGAGCAGTTCTTC